The next 27 T cell receptor beta chains were all read from a single sample in a study of CD8 T cells in ankylosing spondylitis. Using its own MiXCR run on the 5' RACE reads, TCRdb lists one record per CDR3 protein. Of 25,000 to 30,000 distinct CDR3 sequences in the sample, about 5.2% were seen once. Material for sequencing was blood, either unsorted or a sorted T cell fraction (not recorded which). The receptor source for this set is a female donor with ankylosing spondylitis or in good health (not recorded which).

By share of the sample, this clonotype is medium-sized. The CDR3 region is CASKGQETYNEQFF. DNA of the CDR3: TGTGCCAGCAAGGGACAGGAGACATACAATGAGCAGTTCTTC. V is TRBV9 and J is TRBJ2-1; the match to TRBD1 covers 8 bases. V gave up 6 bases and J gave up 4 bases; unmatched junction bases: 6. CDR1 and CDR2 (germline): SGDLS, YYNGEE. The CDR3 consists of 14 residues. The complete variable domain, with remaining parts taken from reference TRBV9 and TRBJ2-1, reads DSGVTQTPKHLITATGQRVTLRCSPRSGDLSVYWYQQSLDQGLQFLIQYYNGEERAKGNILERFSAQQFPDLHSELNLSSLELGDSALYFCASKGQETYNEQFFGPGTRLTVL.

Many counts were recorded for this clonotype. The chain links TRBV9 to TRBJ2-1, with 7 bases that match TRBD2. The CDR3 loop spans 14 amino acids. Germline loops: CDR1 SGDLS, CDR2 YYNGEE. Unmatched junction bases numbered 9, after V lost 4 bases and J lost 8 bases. DNA for the CDR3: TGTGCCAGCAGCCCACGGACTAGAGGGCATGAGCAGTTCTTC. Translation gives CASSPRTRGHEQFF.

By share, this clonotype counts as medium-sized. The chain combines TRBV9 with TRBJ1-3; D is uncertain. Germline-derived CDR1 and CDR2 are SGDLS and YYNGEE. The V and J ends lost 7 bases and 1 base respectively, with 12 bases between them. The length of the CDR3 is 14 residues. CDR3 amino acids: CASGRDPSGNTIYF. As DNA, the CDR3 is TGTGCCAGCGGACGGGATCCGTCTGGAAACACCATATATTTT.

This clonotype was seen repeatedly, ten times or more. The chain carries TRBV9 and TRBJ1-3; 9 nucleotides line up with TRBD1. The V gene end was trimmed by 0 bases and the J gene end by 4 bases; junction bases not matched to a gene: 5. The CDR3 length is 16 residues. CDR1 and CDR2 from the germline V gene are SGDLS and YYNGEE. CDR3 protein: CASSVEQGARGNTIYF. In nucleotides, the CDR3 is TGTGCCAGCAGCGTAGAACAGGGGGCGCGCGGAAACACCATATATTTT.

This clonotype was observed at least ten times. The chain combines TRBV9 with TRBJ1-1; no reliable D call. V gave up 1 base and J gave up 1 base, with 5 bases separating them. The germline V gene encodes CDR1 SGDLS and CDR2 YYNGEE. This CDR3 is built from 13 residues. CDR3 sequence: CASSVSRNTEAFF. In nucleotides, the CDR3 is TGTGCCAGCAGCGTATCGCGGAACACTGAAGCTTTCTTT.

This clonotype was observed at least ten times. The chain combines TRBV9 with TRBJ1-1; D not resolved. Germline CDR1 is SGDLS and CDR2 is YYNGEE. This CDR3 comprises 13 residues. Between the trimmed V and J ends, which lost 3 bases and 5 bases, there was a span of 11 bases. CDR3 in DNA: TGTGCCAGCAGCGAAAGGGTAGGGACTGAAGCTTTCTTT. This encodes CASSERVGTEAFF. The variable domain in full, with the rest retrieved from reference TRBV9 and TRBJ1-1, is DSGVTQTPKHLITATGQRVTLRCSPRSGDLSVYWYQQSLDQGLQFLIQYYNGEERAKGNILERFSAQQFPDLHSELNLSSLELGDSALYFCASSERVGTEAFFGQGTRLTVV.

Ten or more counts support this clonotype. The rearrangement links TRBV9 to TRBJ2-3; D not certain. Trimming took off 2 bases at V and 6 bases at J, with 10 bases between the two ends. The CDR3 is made up of 13 amino acids. Germline-derived CDR1 and CDR2 are SGDLS and YYNGEE. CDR3 in amino acids: CASSVRPRDTQYF. CDR3 nucleotides: TGTGCCAGCAGCGTTAGGCCCCGGGATACGCAGTATTTT.

This clonotype occurred a few times. The chain is built from TRBV9 and TRBJ1-2; 7 positions agree with TRBD1. The CDR3 loop spans 16 amino acids. The V gene end was trimmed by 3 bases and the J gene end by 0 bases; junction bases not matched to a gene: 8. Germline CDR1 reads SGDLS; CDR2 reads YYNGEE. This chain's CDR3 is CASSAGGTAANYGYTF. As DNA, the CDR3 is TGTGCCAGCAGCGCCGGGGGGACAGCAGCTAACTATGGCTACACCTTC.

A single count supports this clonotype. The junction shows a germline mismatch at one end, possibly a read error. This chain uses TRBV9 with TRBJ2-5; maybe TRBD2 (5 bases). In germline, CDR1 is SGDLS, CDR2 YYNGEE. The CDR3 sequence is 14 residues long. Written as DNA, the CDR3 is TGTGCCAGCAGCGTAGAGGGAGTAGAAGAGACCCAGAACTTC. It specifies CASSVEGVEETQNF.

This clonotype has ten or more counts. The chain uses TRBV9 and TRBJ2-6; possible D gene TRBD2, 5 bases. CDR3 length: 16 amino acids. Trimming shortened V by 6 bases and J by 0 bases, and 13 bases separated the two germline ends. From germline, CDR1 is SGDLS and CDR2 YYNGEE. The CDR3 loop reads CASTGLLSSGANVLTF. The DNA for the CDR3 is TGTGCCAGCACCGGACTGCTCAGCTCTGGGGCCAACGTCCTGACTTTC. Together with reference TRBV9 and TRBJ2-6, the CDR3 gives the full variable domain: DSGVTQTPKHLITATGQRVTLRCSPRSGDLSVYWYQQSLDQGLQFLIQYYNGEERAKGNILERFSAQQFPDLHSELNLSSLELGDSALYFCASTGLLSSGANVLTFGAGSRLTVL.

This clonotype was observed many times. This chain links TRBV9 with TRBJ2-7; 7 bases map to TRBD1. CDR3 length equals 14 residues. The germline V gene encodes CDR1 SGDLS and CDR2 YYNGEE. The ends lost 4 bases at V and 9 bases at J; junction bases unmatched: 13. CDR3 residues: CASSPRQGNGWQYF. The CDR3 DNA is TGTGCCAGCAGCCCCAGACAGGGTAACGGGTGGCAGTACTTC. The entire variable domain, with the rest obtained from reference TRBV9 and TRBJ2-7, is as follows: DSGVTQTPKHLITATGQRVTLRCSPRSGDLSVYWYQQSLDQGLQFLIQYYNGEERAKGNILERFSAQQFPDLHSELNLSSLELGDSALYFCASSPRQGNGWQYFGPGTRLTVT.

This clonotype was found many times. This sequence joins TRBV9 and TRBJ2-3; no definite D call. This CDR3 spans 14 amino acids. The germline CDR1 and CDR2 sequences are SGDLS and YYNGEE. V shed 3 bases and J shed 1 base, with 9 bases lying between them. CDR3: CASSGGSGTDTQYF. CDR3 sequence (DNA): TGTGCCAGCAGCGGGGGAAGTGGCACAGATACGCAGTATTTT.

The sample holds many counts of this clonotype. The rearrangement uses TRBV9 and TRBJ2-2, with a tentative D call TRBD2 (5 bases). V lost 4 bases and J lost 1, with 14 bases in between. The CDR3 covers 16 residues. Germline V gene sequence: CDR1 SGDLS, CDR2 YYNGEE. CDR3 nucleotide sequence: TGTGCCAGCAGCTACGGGATGGGGAAGAACACCGGGGAGCTGTTTTTT. Its protein is CASSYGMGKNTGELFF.

The rearrangement uses TRBV9 and TRBJ2-1; 11 positions match TRBD2. Losses at the gene ends were 5 bases for V and 2 bases for J; bases not matched to a gene: 15. Looked up from germline, CDR1 is SGDLS and CDR2 is YYNGEE. The CDR3 contains 19 residues. The CDR3 region is CASRVPTPGLADPYNEQFF. CDR3 DNA: TGTGCCAGCAGGGTACCTACGCCGGGACTAGCGGATCCCTACAATGAGCAGTTCTTC.

In this sample, this clonotype turned up many times. This rearrangement joins TRBV9 to TRBJ1-1; weak D call: TRBD1 (5 bases). Per the germline V gene, CDR1 is SGDLS and CDR2 is YYNGEE. The CDR3 has 13 residues. Trimming took off 0 bases at V and 7 bases at J, with 10 bases between the two ends. CDR3 sequence reads: CASSVGSGGEAFF. The CDR3 DNA is TGTGCCAGCAGCGTAGGAAGCGGGGGTGAAGCTTTCTTT.

The V gene is TRBV9, the J gene TRBJ2-6; D not certain. Trimming took off 7 bases at V and 2 bases at J, with 7 bases between the two ends. Germline assignment: CDR1 SGDLS and CDR2 YYNGEE. The CDR3 length is 13 residues. The CDR3 DNA is TGTGCCAGCCGCCGACCTGGGGCCAACGTCCTGACTTTC. It specifies CASRRPGANVLTF.

Ten or more counts support this clonotype. The chain links TRBV9 to TRBJ2-2; D might be TRBD2 (5 bases). Germline V lookup: CDR1 SGDLS, CDR2 YYNGEE. Trimming shortened V by 0 bases and J by 13 bases, and 13 bases separated the two germline ends. The CDR3 covers 13 residues. The CDR3 region is CASSVDRGGVLFF. In nucleotides, the CDR3 is TGTGCCAGCAGCGTAGATCGGGGTGGTGTGCTGTTTTTT.

This clonotype has a handful of counts. The gene calls are TRBV9 and TRBJ2-1; TRBD1 might be the D (6 bases). The CDR3 sequence is 15 residues long. Germline lookup yields CDR1 SGDLS and CDR2 YYNGEE. V was shortened by 0 bases and J by 5 bases, with 12 bases between the two germline ends. CDR3 protein: CASSVVAGAHNEQFF. The CDR3 DNA follows: TGTGCCAGCAGCGTAGTGGCAGGGGCACACAATGAGCAGTTCTTC. Based on the CDR3 plus reference TRBV9 and TRBJ2-1, the full variable domain is DSGVTQTPKHLITATGQRVTLRCSPRSGDLSVYWYQQSLDQGLQFLIQYYNGEERAKGNILERFSAQQFPDLHSELNLSSLELGDSALYFCASSVVAGAHNEQFFGPGTRLTVL.

This clonotype has a count of ten or more. V and J are TRBV9 and TRBJ1-5; 7 positions match TRBD1. Per germline, CDR1 SGDLS and CDR2 YYNGEE. V dropped 4 bases and J dropped 7; count of bases not matched to a gene: 8. CDR3 size: 14 residues. The CDR3 DNA reads as TGTGCCAGCAGCAGAACAGGGGTTGAACAGCCCCAGCATTTT. This gives the protein CASSRTGVEQPQHF.

The CDR3 is CASSLTGGPRETQYF. CDR3 DNA sequence: TGTGCCAGCAGCTTAACGGGGGGGCCTCGGGAGACCCAGTACTTC. The gene calls are TRBV9 and TRBJ2-5; 8 bases match TRBD2. J gave up 5 bases and V 4 bases, and 10 bases lay outside the gene matches. Germline lookup yields CDR1 SGDLS and CDR2 YYNGEE. The CDR3 consists of 15 residues.

This chain connects TRBV9 to TRBJ1-1, with 8 bases aligning to TRBD1. V gave up 3 bases and J gave up 5 bases; unmatched junction bases: 6. Germline V gene sequence: CDR1 SGDLS, CDR2 YYNGEE. There are 14 residues in the CDR3. The CDR3 nucleotides are TGTGCCAGCAGCGAGTGGACAGGGAAAACTGAAGCTTTCTTT. Encoded protein: CASSEWTGKTEAFF.

This clonotype was counted many times. The chain couples TRBV9 to TRBJ2-5; TRBD2 matches 11 bases. The CDR3 runs 15 residues. V was pared by 4 bases and J by 4 bases, with 6 bases of the junction left unmatched. Germline loops: CDR1 SGDLS, CDR2 YYNGEE. The CDR3 sequence is CASSKTSGVRETQYF. The DNA for the CDR3 is TGTGCCAGCAGCAAGACTAGCGGGGTTCGAGAGACCCAGTACTTC.

This clonotype has just a few counts. The chain recombines TRBV9 with TRBJ2-1; TRBD2 matches 9 bases. After removal of 3 bases from V and 0 bases from J, the junction contained 16 bases not matched to a gene. Germline CDR1 SGDLS, CDR2 YYNGEE. The CDR3 has 20 residues. For the CDR3, the DNA is TGTGCCAGCAGCGCCCTTGGGGTAGCGGGGGCCCTCAGCTCCTACAATGAGCAGTTCTTC. The encoded protein is CASSALGVAGALSSYNEQFF.

This clonotype was seen repeatedly, ten times or more. The CDR3 loop reads CASSTRTGSYGYTF. The DNA of the CDR3 is TGTGCCAGCAGCACGAGGACAGGGTCCTATGGCTACACCTTC. This chain uses TRBV9 with TRBJ1-2; the match to TRBD1 covers 8 bases. The CDR3 totals 14 residues. CDR1 is SGDLS and CDR2 is YYNGEE in the germline V gene. Losses at the gene ends were 4 bases for V and 4 bases for J; bases not matched to a gene: 6.

Ten or more counts support this clonotype. The gene calls are TRBV9 and TRBJ2-1; possible D gene TRBD2, 6 bases. Trimming removed 2 bases from V and 7 bases from J, with 13 bases in between. This CDR3 has 14 residues. Looked up from germline, CDR1 is SGDLS and CDR2 is YYNGEE. Written as DNA, the CDR3 is TGTGCCAGCAGCGTCTTTCTCCGGGGGAATGAGCAGTTCTTC. Translated: CASSVFLRGNEQFF. Combining the CDR3 with reference TRBV9 and TRBJ2-1 gives the whole variable domain DSGVTQTPKHLITATGQRVTLRCSPRSGDLSVYWYQQSLDQGLQFLIQYYNGEERAKGNILERFSAQQFPDLHSELNLSSLELGDSALYFCASSVFLRGNEQFFGPGTRLTVL.

By share, this clonotype counts as medium-sized. The chain recombines TRBV9 with TRBJ1-1; maybe TRBD1 (5 bases). This CDR3 is 13 amino acids long. Per the germline V gene, CDR1 is SGDLS and CDR2 is YYNGEE. Trimming took off 2 bases at V and 1 base at J, with 6 bases between the two ends. CDR3 nucleotides: TGTGCCAGCAGCGTGCAGGGGAACACTGAAGCTTTCTTT. This codes for CASSVQGNTEAFF.

There are many counts of this clonotype. The rearrangement links TRBV9 to TRBJ2-1; TRBD1 is a possible D gene (6 bases). Germline V lookup: CDR1 SGDLS, CDR2 YYNGEE. The germline V and J ends were trimmed by 4 bases and 6 bases, with 14 bases remaining between them. The CDR3 extends over 14 amino acids. CDR3: CASSPRGPVNEQFF. Here the CDR3 DNA reads TGTGCCAGCAGCCCCAGGGGACCAGTCAATGAGCAGTTCTTC.